This T cell receptor beta chain was sequenced during a study of blood T cells in healthy people across ages. Study-wide results and limits: In long-lived donors, naive CD4+ cell counts and diversity exceeded those of aged donors. No conclusive comparison of naive versus antigen-experienced cells was possible with unsorted PBMCs.

As regards this clonotype: Its antigen is unknown.

A second PCR, run for roughly 7 to 12 cycles, used a sample-barcoded 5' primer plus a J-beta primer mix. A minimum of 3 million CDR3-containing paired-end reads was obtained for each sample. TCRdb re-called the 5' RACE reads through MiXCR, storing one row per CDR3 protein. The sample has about 1.6 million distinct CDR3 sequences; around 35% are singletons. The CDR3 totals 14 residues. The V segment lost 8 bases and the J segment 0 bases; nucleotides outside the gene matches: 6. Germline CDR1 and CDR2: MNHEY and SMNVEV (reference sequence). The chain has TRBV27 and TRBJ2-5; 7 positions agree with TRBD1. The TCR comes from a woman in her twenties or thirties in good health. The sequenced sample consisted of blood. The CDR3 DNA follows: TGTGCCAGCCAGCGGACAGGCTACCAAGAGACCCAGTACTTC. Its protein product is CASQRTGYQETQYF.